This T cell receptor (beta chain) emerged from a study of T cells in Graves' hyperthyroidism and ophthalmopathy. Notes on the study in general: Classification by a 13 V-J model distinguished ophthalmopathy from stable hyperthyroidism.

Individuals with ophthalmopathy presented a Clinical Activity Score of at least 3, a NOSPECS grade of at least 4 and a duration under 3 months. Per germline, CDR1 LGHDT and CDR2 YNNKEL (reference sequence). CDR3 length: 12 residues. Trimming left V 2 bases short and J 5 bases short, with 6 bases between. A word on this clonotype: The antigen remains undetermined.

Using RNA transcripts as the source, TCR beta CDR3 regions were amplified. First-round RT-PCR targeting the TCR CDR3 was performed with the HTBI primer set. TCRdb re-derived calls from the multiplex PCR reads in MiXCR, one entry per CDR3 protein. Of hundreds of thousands of distinct CDR3 sequences listed, about 20% are singletons. The sample consisted of blood. This chain joins TRBV3-1 and TRBJ2-5, with D hard to call. The TCR sequence derives from a man aged 40-49 years with Graves' ophthalmopathy. CDR3 amino acids: CASSQTAETQYF. DNA for the CDR3: TGTGCCAGCAGCCAAACTGCGGAGACCCAGTACTTC.